These T cell receptor beta chains were read from a single sample in a study of T-cell memory formation after mild COVID-19. TCRdb called the 5' RACE reads again in MiXCR, with one record for every CDR3 protein. The sample includes 530,000 or so distinct CDR3 sequences, roughly 17% of them seen just once. Sequencing used PBMCs or a T cell subset sorted from them (not recorded which). These receptors were collected from an adult woman who had mild COVID-19 (a few samples of this study predate the infection). Cell type and time point are not known. CDR3s include the opening cysteine and the closing phenylalanine or tryptophan. A D gene is named only where the DNA matches it firmly. Expanded clones are given a class, and other clones once, few, many or no size at all.

d_call: NA; v_call: TRBV2; clone_size: NA; j_call: TRBJ2-5; cdr3_nt: TGTGCCAGCAGTGAATGGACTACCCTGTACTTC; cdr3_aa: CASSEWTTLYF
d_call: TRBD2; v_call: TRBV29-1; clone_size: few; j_call: TRBJ2-1; cdr3_nt: TGCAGCGTTGAAGGGACTAGCGGGAGGATCAATGAGCAGTTCTTC; cdr3_aa: CSVEGTSGRINEQFF
d_call: NA; v_call: TRBV30; clone_size: few; j_call: TRBJ2-3; cdr3_nt: TGTGCCTGGAGTGTACTTGGCACAGATACGCAGTATTTT; cdr3_aa: CAWSVLGTDTQYF
d_call: NA; v_call: TRBV24-1; clone_size: NA; j_call: TRBJ2-1; cdr3_nt: TGTGCCACCAGTGATTTGTTCCGGGGTGAGCAGTTCTTC; cdr3_aa: CATSDLFRGEQFF
d_call: TRBD1; v_call: TRBV29-1; clone_size: few; j_call: TRBJ1-3; cdr3_nt: TGCAGCGTTGCTAAGGACAGGGGGCCAGGAAACACCATATATTTT; cdr3_aa: CSVAKDRGPGNTIYF
d_call: NA; v_call: TRBV4-1; clone_size: NA; j_call: TRBJ2-7; cdr3_nt: TGCGCCAGCAGCCAAGATTCGGCCCGCTACGAGCAGTACTTC; cdr3_aa: CASSQDSARYEQYF
d_call: NA; v_call: TRBV12-3/TRBV12-4; clone_size: many; j_call: TRBJ2-1; cdr3_nt: TGTGCCAGCAGTTTTTCGGTGCCCAATGAGCAGTTCTTC; cdr3_aa: CASSFSVPNEQFF
d_call: TRBD2; v_call: TRBV10-3; clone_size: few; j_call: TRBJ2-3; cdr3_nt: TGTGCCATTGGGACTAGCGGGGGGAGAGGCACAGATACGCAGTATTTT; cdr3_aa: CAIGTSGGRGTDTQYF
d_call: NA; v_call: TRBV20-1; clone_size: NA; j_call: TRBJ2-7; cdr3_nt: TGCAGTGCAGGACAGCCAAGCTCCACCTACGAGCAGTACTTC; cdr3_aa: CSAGQPSSTYEQYF
d_call: NA; v_call: TRBV2; clone_size: NA; j_call: TRBJ2-7; cdr3_nt: TGTGCCAGCAGTGAAGTTGGAACAGGCTCCATCTCCTACGAGCAGTACTTC; cdr3_aa: CASSEVGTGSISYEQYF
d_call: TRBD1; v_call: TRBV3-1; clone_size: few; j_call: TRBJ2-7; cdr3_nt: TGTGCCAGCAGCTCCTCCCCCGGGACAGGGGGCGACCAGCAGTACTTC; cdr3_aa: CASSSSPGTGGDQQYF
d_call: TRBD1; v_call: TRBV3-1; clone_size: NA; j_call: TRBJ2-3; cdr3_nt: TGTGCCAGCAGCCAACAAAAAATGGCAGGGGGCCTCGATACGCAGTATTTT; cdr3_aa: CASSQQKMAGGLDTQYF
d_call: NA; v_call: TRBV15; clone_size: few; j_call: TRBJ2-3; cdr3_nt: TGTGCCACCAGCAGAGATAGGGGGGCGGGCGCAGATACGCAGTATTTT; cdr3_aa: CATSRDRGAGADTQYF
d_call: NA; v_call: TRBV7-6; clone_size: NA; j_call: TRBJ2-3; cdr3_nt: TGTGCCAGCAGCTCCCATGGCACAGATACGCAGTATTTT; cdr3_aa: CASSSHGTDTQYF
d_call: TRBD1; v_call: TRBV12-3/TRBV12-4; clone_size: many; j_call: TRBJ1-1; cdr3_nt: TGTGCCAGCAGTTTTTCAGGGGGAGGGGAAGCTTTCTTT; cdr3_aa: CASSFSGGGEAFF
d_call: NA; v_call: TRBV7-8; clone_size: few; j_call: TRBJ1-3; cdr3_nt: TGTGCCAGCAGCTTAGAAGGGAGAGGAAACACCATATATTTT; cdr3_aa: CASSLEGRGNTIYF
d_call: TRBD1; v_call: TRBV29-1; clone_size: NA; j_call: TRBJ1-2; cdr3_nt: TGCAGCGCCGAAGGACAGGGGGCGAGTGGCTACACCTTC; cdr3_aa: CSAEGQGASGYTF
d_call: NA; v_call: TRBV6-2/TRBV6-3; clone_size: few; j_call: TRBJ2-1; cdr3_nt: TGTGCCAGCAGTCACCGGGGCCCTACGAGTTACAATGAGCAGTTCTTC; cdr3_aa: CASSHRGPTSYNEQFF
d_call: NA; v_call: TRBV4-1; clone_size: few; j_call: TRBJ1-5; cdr3_nt: TGCGCCAGCAGCCAAGATTCGGGACCTCAGCCCCAGCATTTT; cdr3_aa: CASSQDSGPQPQHF
d_call: NA; v_call: TRBV7-2; clone_size: few; j_call: TRBJ2-7; cdr3_nt: TGTGCCAGCAGCTTAAAAGACAGTCACGAGCAGTACTTC; cdr3_aa: CASSLKDSHEQYF
d_call: TRBD2; v_call: TRBV29-1; clone_size: few; j_call: TRBJ2-3; cdr3_nt: TGCAGCCTTGAAGGACTCGGACTAGCGGGAGAAGCAGATACGCAGTATTTT; cdr3_aa: CSLEGLGLAGEADTQYF
d_call: TRBD1; v_call: TRBV10-3; clone_size: few; j_call: TRBJ2-7; cdr3_nt: TGTGCCACAACCCGCCCGGGACAGGGAACCTACGAGCAGTACTTC; cdr3_aa: CATTRPGQGTYEQYF
d_call: NA; v_call: TRBV7-2; clone_size: few; j_call: TRBJ1-1; cdr3_nt: TGTGCCAGCAGGACTCAACCAGGGACGAACACTGAAGCTTTCTTT; cdr3_aa: CASRTQPGTNTEAFF
d_call: NA; v_call: TRBV12-3/TRBV12-4; clone_size: few; j_call: TRBJ1-2; cdr3_nt: TGTGCCAGCGGCAGGGCAGTCTATGGCTACACCTTC; cdr3_aa: CASGRAVYGYTF
d_call: NA; v_call: TRBV18; clone_size: many; j_call: TRBJ2-7; cdr3_nt: TGTGCCAGCTCACCACCGGTTAGTCTGGCAGGGACCGAGTACGAGCAGTACTTC; cdr3_aa: CASSPPVSLAGTEYEQYF
d_call: NA; v_call: TRBV15; clone_size: few; j_call: TRBJ2-4; cdr3_nt: TGTGCCACCAGCAGAGACAGTGCTGGGGGGATTCAGTACTTC; cdr3_aa: CATSRDSAGGIQYF
d_call: NA; v_call: TRBV4-2; clone_size: NA; j_call: TRBJ2-1; cdr3_nt: TGTGCCAGCAGCCAAGACCAATCTTGGGACATCAAACCCCTCAATGAGCAGTTCTTC; cdr3_aa: CASSQDQSWDIKPLNEQFF
d_call: TRBD1; v_call: TRBV29-1; clone_size: few; j_call: TRBJ2-1; cdr3_nt: TGCAGCGTTGAAGAATGGAGGACAGGGTACTACAATGAGCAGTTCTTC; cdr3_aa: CSVEEWRTGYYNEQFF
d_call: TRBD1; v_call: TRBV18; clone_size: NA; j_call: TRBJ1-1; cdr3_nt: TGTGCCAGCTCGCGGGACAGGTCAAGTGGCAACACTGAAGCTTTCTTT; cdr3_aa: CASSRDRSSGNTEAFF
d_call: NA; v_call: TRBV5-5; clone_size: many; j_call: TRBJ1-2; cdr3_nt: TGTGCCAGCAGCTTGTTCGACGGCGGGGGGGGCTACACCTTC; cdr3_aa: CASSLFDGGGGYTF
d_call: NA; v_call: TRBV7-3; clone_size: few; j_call: TRBJ1-1; cdr3_nt: TGTGCCAGCAGCTCCGAAGTGAACACTGAAGCTTTCTTT; cdr3_aa: CASSSEVNTEAFF
d_call: NA; v_call: TRBV7-8; clone_size: NA; j_call: TRBJ2-1; cdr3_nt: TGTGCCAGCAGCTTGGACCCCAGGGAACCGGGAGATGAGCAGTTCTTC; cdr3_aa: CASSLDPREPGDEQFF
d_call: NA; v_call: TRBV4-1; clone_size: few; j_call: TRBJ1-3; cdr3_nt: TGCGCCAGCAGCCGGGATTTCAGCCGGAACACCATATATTTT; cdr3_aa: CASSRDFSRNTIYF